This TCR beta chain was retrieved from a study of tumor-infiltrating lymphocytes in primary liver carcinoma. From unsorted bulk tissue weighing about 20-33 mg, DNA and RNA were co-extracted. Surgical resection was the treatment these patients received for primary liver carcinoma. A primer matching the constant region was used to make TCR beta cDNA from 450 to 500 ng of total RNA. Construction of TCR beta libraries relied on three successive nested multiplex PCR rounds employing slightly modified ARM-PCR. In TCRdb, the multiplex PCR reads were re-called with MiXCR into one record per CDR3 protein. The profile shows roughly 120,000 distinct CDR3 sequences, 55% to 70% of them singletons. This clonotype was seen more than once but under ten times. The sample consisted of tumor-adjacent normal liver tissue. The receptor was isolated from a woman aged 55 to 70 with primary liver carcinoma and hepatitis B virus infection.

CDR3 amino acids: CASSLTRRDTQYF. As DNA, the CDR3 is TGTGCCAGCAGCTTAACAAGGCGGGATACGCAGTATTTT. The chain recombines TRBV7-3 with TRBJ2-3; no clear D gene. This CDR3 has 13 residues. The V gene lost 0 bases and the J gene lost 6 bases, with 7 bases spanning the gap. Germline V CDR1 and CDR2: SGHTA, FQGTGA.